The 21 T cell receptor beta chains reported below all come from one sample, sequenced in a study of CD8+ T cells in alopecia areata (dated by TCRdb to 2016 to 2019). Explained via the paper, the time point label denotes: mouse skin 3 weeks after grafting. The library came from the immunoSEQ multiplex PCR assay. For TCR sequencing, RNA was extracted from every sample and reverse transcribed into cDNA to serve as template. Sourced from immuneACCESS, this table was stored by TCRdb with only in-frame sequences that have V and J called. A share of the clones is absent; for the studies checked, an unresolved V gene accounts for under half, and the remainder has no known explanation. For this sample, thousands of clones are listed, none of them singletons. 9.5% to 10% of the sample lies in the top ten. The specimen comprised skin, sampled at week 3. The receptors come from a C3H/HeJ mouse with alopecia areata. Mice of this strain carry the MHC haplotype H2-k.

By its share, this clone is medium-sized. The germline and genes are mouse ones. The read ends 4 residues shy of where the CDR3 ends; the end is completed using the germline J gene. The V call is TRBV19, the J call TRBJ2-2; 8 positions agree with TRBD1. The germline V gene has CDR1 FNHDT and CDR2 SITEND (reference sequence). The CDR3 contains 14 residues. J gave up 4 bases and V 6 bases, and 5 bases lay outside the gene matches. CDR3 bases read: TGTGCCAGCACCCCGGACAGGGCCACCGGG. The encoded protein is CASTPDRATG. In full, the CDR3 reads CASTPDRATGQLYF.

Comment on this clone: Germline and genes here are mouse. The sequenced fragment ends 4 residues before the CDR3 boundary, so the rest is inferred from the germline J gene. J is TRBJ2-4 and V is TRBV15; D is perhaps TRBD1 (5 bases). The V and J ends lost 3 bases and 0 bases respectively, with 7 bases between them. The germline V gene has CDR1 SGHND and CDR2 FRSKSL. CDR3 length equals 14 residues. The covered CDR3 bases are TGTGCCAGCAGTTTCAGGGTTAGTCAAAAC. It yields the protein CASSFRVSQN. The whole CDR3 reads CASSFRVSQNTLYF.

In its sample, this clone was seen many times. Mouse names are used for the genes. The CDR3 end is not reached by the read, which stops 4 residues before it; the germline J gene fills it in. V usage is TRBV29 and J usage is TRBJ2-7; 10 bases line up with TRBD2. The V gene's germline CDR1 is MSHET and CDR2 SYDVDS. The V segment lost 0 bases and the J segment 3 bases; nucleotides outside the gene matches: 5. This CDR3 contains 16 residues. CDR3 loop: CASSLSRGDWGYEQYF. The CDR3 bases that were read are TGTGCTAGCAGTTTATCGAGAGGGGACTGGGGCTAT. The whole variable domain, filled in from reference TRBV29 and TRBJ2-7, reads DMKVTQMPRYLIKRMGENVLLECGQDMSHETMYWYRQDPGLGLQLIYISYDVDSNSEGDIPKGYRVSRKKREHFSLILDSAKTNQTSVYFCASSLSRGDWGYEQYFGPGTRLTVL.

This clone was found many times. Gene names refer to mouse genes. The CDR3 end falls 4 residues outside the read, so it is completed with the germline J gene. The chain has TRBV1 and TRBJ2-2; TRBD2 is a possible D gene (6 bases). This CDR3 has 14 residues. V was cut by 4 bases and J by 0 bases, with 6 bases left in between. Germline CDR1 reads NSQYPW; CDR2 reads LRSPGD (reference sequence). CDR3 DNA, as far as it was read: TGCACCTGCAGTGGGACTGCAAACACCGGG. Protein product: CTCSGTANTG. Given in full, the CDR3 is CTCSGTANTGQLYF. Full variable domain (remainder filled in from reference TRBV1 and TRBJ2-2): VTLLEQNPRWRLVPRGQAVNLRCILKNSQYPWMSWYQQDLQKQLQWLFTLRSPGDKEVKSLPGADYLATRVTDTELRLQVANMSQGRTLYCTCSGTANTGQLYFGEGSKLTVL.

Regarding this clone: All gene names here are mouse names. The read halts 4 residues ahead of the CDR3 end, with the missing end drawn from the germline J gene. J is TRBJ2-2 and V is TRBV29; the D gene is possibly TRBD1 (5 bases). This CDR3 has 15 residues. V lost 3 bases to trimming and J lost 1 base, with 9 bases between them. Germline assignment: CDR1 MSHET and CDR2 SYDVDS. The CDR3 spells CASSLAGRNTGQLYF. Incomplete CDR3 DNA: TGTGCTAGCAGTTTGGCAGGGAGAAACACCGGG. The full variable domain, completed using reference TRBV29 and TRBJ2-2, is DMKVTQMPRYLIKRMGENVLLECGQDMSHETMYWYRQDPGLGLQLIYISYDVDSNSEGDIPKGYRVSRKKREHFSLILDSAKTNQTSVYFCASSLAGRNTGQLYFGEGSKLTVL.

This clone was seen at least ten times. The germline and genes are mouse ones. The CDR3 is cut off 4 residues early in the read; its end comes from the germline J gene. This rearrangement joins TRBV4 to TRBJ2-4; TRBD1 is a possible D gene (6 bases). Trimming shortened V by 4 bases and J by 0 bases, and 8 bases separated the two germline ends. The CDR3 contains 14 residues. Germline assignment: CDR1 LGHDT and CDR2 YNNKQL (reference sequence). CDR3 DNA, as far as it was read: TGTGCCAGCAGCTGGACAGATAGTCAAAAC. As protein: CASSWTDSQN. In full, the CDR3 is CASSWTDSQNTLYF. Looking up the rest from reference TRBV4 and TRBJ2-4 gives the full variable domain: ETAVFQTPNYHVTQVGNEVSFNCKQTLGHDTMYWYKQDSKKLLKIMFSYNNKQLIVNETVPRRFSPQSSDKAHLNLRIKSVEPEDSAVYLCASSWTDSQNTLYFGAGTRLSVL.

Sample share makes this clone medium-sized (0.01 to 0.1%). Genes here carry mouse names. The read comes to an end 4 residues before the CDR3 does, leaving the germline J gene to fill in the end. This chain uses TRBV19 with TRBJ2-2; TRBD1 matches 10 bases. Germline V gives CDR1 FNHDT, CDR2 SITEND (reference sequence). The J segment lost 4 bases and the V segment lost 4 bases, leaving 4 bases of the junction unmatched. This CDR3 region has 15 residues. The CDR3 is CASSPGTGVTGQLYF. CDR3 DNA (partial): TGTGCCAGCAGTCCTGGGACAGGGGTCACCGGG.

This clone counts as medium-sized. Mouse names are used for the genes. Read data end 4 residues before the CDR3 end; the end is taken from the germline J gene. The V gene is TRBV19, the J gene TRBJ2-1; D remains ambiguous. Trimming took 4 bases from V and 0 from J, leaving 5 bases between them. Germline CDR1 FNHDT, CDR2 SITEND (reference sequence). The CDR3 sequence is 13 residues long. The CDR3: CASSYNNYAEQFF. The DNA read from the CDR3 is TGTGCCAGCAGTTACAATAACTATGCT.

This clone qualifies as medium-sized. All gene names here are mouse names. Partial CDR3 DNA: TGCACCTGCAGTGCAACAGGGGGCGGAAACTCC. Its protein product is CTCSATGGGNS. The complete CDR3 reads CTCSATGGGNSDYTF. V usage is TRBV1 and J usage is TRBJ1-2; 9 bases agree with TRBD1. The read gets to within 4 residues of the CDR3 end, and the germline J gene fills in the rest. CDR1 is NSQYPW and CDR2 is LRSPGD in the germline V gene (reference sequence). This CDR3 is built from 15 residues. The V segment lost 2 bases and the J segment 1 base; nucleotides outside the gene matches: 2.

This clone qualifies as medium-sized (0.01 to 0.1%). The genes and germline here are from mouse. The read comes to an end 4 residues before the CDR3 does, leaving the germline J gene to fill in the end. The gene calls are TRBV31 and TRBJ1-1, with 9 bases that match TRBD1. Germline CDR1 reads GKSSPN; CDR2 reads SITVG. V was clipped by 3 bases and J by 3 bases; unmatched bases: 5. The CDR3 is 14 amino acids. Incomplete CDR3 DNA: TGTGCCTGGAGCCTGGGACAGGGCGACACA. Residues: CAWSLGQGDT. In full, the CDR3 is CAWSLGQGDTEVFF.

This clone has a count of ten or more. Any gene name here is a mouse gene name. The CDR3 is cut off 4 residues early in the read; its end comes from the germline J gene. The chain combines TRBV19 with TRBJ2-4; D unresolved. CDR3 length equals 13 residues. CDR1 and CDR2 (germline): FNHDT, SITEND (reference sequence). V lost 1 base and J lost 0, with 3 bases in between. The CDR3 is CASSIRSQNTLYF. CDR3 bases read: TGTGCCAGCAGTATAAGGAGTCAAAAC. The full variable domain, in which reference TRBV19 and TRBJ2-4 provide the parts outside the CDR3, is GGIITQTPKFLIGQEGQKLTLKCQQNFNHDTMYWYRQDSGKGLRLIYYSITENDLQKGDLSEGYDASREKKSSFSLTVTSAQKNEMAVFLCASSIRSQNTLYFGAGTRLSVL.

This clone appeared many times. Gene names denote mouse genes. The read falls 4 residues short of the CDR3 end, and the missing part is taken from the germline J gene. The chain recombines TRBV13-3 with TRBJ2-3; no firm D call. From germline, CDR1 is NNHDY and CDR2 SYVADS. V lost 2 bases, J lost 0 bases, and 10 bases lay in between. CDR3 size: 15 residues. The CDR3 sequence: CASSDVKNSAETLYF. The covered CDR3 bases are TGTGCCAGCAGTGACGTCAAAAATAGTGCAGAA.

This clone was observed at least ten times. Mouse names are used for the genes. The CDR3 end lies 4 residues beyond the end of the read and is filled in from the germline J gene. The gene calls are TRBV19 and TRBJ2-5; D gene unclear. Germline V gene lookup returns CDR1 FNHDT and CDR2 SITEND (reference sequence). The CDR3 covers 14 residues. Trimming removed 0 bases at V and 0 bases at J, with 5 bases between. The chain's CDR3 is CASSIGFNQDTQYF. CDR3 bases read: TGTGCCAGCAGTATAGGGTTTAACCAAGAC.

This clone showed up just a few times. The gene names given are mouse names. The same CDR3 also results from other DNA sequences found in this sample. CDR3 region: CASSDSRGDTQYF. CDR3 bases read: TGTGCCAGCAGTGATAGCAGGGGGGAC. This chain links TRBV13-3 with TRBJ2-5; 7 bases line up with TRBD1. The CDR3 end is not reached by the read, which stops 4 residues before it; the germline J gene fills it in. The germline V gene has CDR1 NNHDY and CDR2 SYVADS. This CDR3 is 13 amino acids long.

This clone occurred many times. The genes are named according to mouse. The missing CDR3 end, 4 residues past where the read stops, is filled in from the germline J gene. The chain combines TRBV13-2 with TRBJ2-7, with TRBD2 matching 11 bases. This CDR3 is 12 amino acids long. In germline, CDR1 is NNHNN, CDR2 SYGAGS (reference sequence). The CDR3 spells CASGDWGDEQYF. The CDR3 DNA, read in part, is TGTGCCAGCGGGGACTGGGGGGAT.

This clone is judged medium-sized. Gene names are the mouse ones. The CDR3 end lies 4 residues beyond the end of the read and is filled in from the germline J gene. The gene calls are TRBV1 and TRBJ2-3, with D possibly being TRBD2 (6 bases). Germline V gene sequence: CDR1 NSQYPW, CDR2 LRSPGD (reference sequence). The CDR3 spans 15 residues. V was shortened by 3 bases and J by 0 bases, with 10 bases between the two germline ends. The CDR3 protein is CTCSARGTSAETLYF. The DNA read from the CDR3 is TGCACCTGCAGTGCCCGGGGGACTAGTGCAGAA.

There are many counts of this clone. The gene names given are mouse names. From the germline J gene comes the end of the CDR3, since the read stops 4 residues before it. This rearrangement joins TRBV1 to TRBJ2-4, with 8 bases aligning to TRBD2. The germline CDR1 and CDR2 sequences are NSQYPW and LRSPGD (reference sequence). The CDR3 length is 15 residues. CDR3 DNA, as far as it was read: TGCACCTGCAGTGCAGGGGTCTGGGGGGAAAAC. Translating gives CTCSAGVWGEN. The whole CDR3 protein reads CTCSAGVWGENTLYF.

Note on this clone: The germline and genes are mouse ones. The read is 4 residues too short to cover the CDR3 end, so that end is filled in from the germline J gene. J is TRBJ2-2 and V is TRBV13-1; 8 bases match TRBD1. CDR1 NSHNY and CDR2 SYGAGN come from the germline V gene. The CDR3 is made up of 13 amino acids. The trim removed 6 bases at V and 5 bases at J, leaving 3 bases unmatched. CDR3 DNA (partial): TGTGCCAGCACCAGGACAGGGACCGGG. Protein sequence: CASTRTGTG. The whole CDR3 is CASTRTGTGQLYF.

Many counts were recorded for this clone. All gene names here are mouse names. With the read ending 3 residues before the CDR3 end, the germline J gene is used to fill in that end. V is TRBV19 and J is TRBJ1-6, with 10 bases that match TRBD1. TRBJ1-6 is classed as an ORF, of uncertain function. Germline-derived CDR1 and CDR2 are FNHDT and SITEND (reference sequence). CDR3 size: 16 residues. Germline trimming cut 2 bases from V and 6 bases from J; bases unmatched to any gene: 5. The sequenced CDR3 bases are TGTGCCAGCAGTATGCCCGGGACAGGGGTTAATTCGCCC. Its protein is CASSMPGTGVNSP. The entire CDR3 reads CASSMPGTGVNSPLYF.

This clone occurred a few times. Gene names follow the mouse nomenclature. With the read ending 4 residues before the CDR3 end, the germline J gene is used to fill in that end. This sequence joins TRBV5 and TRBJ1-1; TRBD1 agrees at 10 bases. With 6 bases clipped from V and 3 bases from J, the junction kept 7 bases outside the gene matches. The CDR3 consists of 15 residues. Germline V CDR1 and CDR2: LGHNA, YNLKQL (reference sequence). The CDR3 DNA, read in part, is TGTGCCAGCAGGGAGACAGGGGGCGCTGACACA. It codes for CASRETGGADT. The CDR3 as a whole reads CASRETGGADTEVFF.

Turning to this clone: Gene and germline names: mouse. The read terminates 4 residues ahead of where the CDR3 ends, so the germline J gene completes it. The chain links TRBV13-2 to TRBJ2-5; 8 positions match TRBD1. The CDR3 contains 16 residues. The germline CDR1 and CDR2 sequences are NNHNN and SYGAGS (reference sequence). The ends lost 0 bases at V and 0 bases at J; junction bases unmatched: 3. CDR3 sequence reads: CASGDAQGVNQDTQYF. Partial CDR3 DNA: TGTGCCAGCGGTGATGCACAGGGGGTTAACCAAGAC.